This entry features one T cell receptor (beta chain) sequence. Its specificity is not known. The sample originates from a study of cytomegalovirus exposure and HLA in healthy donors. Trimming took 4 bases from V and 8 from J, leaving 20 bases between them. The germline gives CDR1 MNHEY, CDR2 SVGAGI. The CDR3 is made up of 15 amino acids. The PCR employed 60 Vbeta primers together with 13 Jbeta primers. Generated by immunoSEQ multiplex PCR, the TCRdb table keeps only in-frame clones and is missing some. Of around 170,000 clones listed, around 80% are singletons. Findings of the study overall: 87-base-pair reads could not separate some V segments, including TRBV6-2 and TRBV6-3.

This chain connects TRBV6-5 to TRBJ1-1, with D maybe TRBD1 (5 bases). The sequence was obtained from a woman aged 18 to 35 in good health and CMV-seronegative. Sequencing used PBMCs. CDR3 DNA: TGTGCCAGCAGTTTCGAGCAGGGTGGGCGGGAGGAAGCTTTCTTT. Its protein is CASSFEQGGREEAFF.